The 26 T cell receptor beta chains presented below share a single source sample, sequenced in a study of T cell clones after liver transplantation. Here immunoSEQ multiplex PCR was the method, and the copy in TCRdb shows in-frame clones only, minus some. The sample has roughly 19,000 clones, about four fifths seen once; the top ten hold around a third. This material consisted of CD8+ T cells from blood, taken more than 52 months after liver transplant. Receptor source: a human patient who received a liver transplant. Some T cells may originate from the graft donor.

V gene TRBV19 combines with J gene TRBJ2-1; 13 nucleotides line up with TRBD2. CDR3 size: 17 residues. Germline V gene data show CDR1 as LNHDA and CDR2 as SQIVND (reference sequence). After removal of 3 bases from V and 9 bases from J, the junction contained 11 bases not matched to a gene. Here the CDR3 reads CASSIPPTSGGAAEQFF. CDR3 in DNA: TGTGCCAGTAGTATCCCCCCCACTAGCGGGGGGGCCGCTGAGCAGTTCTTC.

The V and J genes are TRBV7-6 and TRBJ2-7, with 9 bases lining up with TRBD1. The CDR3 sequence is 15 residues long. Germline lookup yields CDR1 SGHVS and CDR2 FNYEAQ. V was clipped by 6 bases and J by 0 bases; unmatched bases: 6. CDR3 in DNA: TGTGCCAGCAGTGACAGACAGGGGGTCTCCTACGAGCAGTACTTC. This codes for CASSDRQGVSYEQYF.

The chain employs TRBV12-5 and TRBJ1-2, with a tentative D call TRBD1 (6 bases). The CDR3 sequence is 14 residues long. Germline V gives CDR1 LGHNT, CDR2 FRNRAP. The ends were cut back, 3 bases at V and 6 bases at J, with 14 bases in the middle. CDR3 protein: CASGLRGGQHGYTF. CDR3 DNA sequence: TGTGCTAGTGGTTTAAGGGGGGGCCAACATGGCTACACCTTC.

The chain couples TRBV6-4 to TRBJ2-2; TRBD2 might be the D (5 bases). The CDR3 length is 14 residues. Trimming left V 4 bases short and J 5 bases short, with 11 bases between. The germline gives CDR1 MRHNA, CDR2 SNTAGT. CDR3 region: CASSAVGGTGELFF. Written as DNA, the CDR3 is TGTGCCAGCAGTGCCGTCGGAGGAACCGGGGAGCTGTTTTTT.

The chain combines TRBV15 with TRBJ1-5, with D tentatively TRBD1 (6 bases). The V end was cut by 5 bases, the J end by 5 bases, with 10 bases between. CDR3 length equals 13 residues. From germline, CDR1 is LNHNV and CDR2 YYDKDF (reference sequence). In DNA form, the CDR3 reads TGTGCCACCAGCGAGGACAGACATCAGCCCCAGCATTTT. The encoded protein is CATSEDRHQPQHF.

J is TRBJ2-3 and V is TRBV7-9; a possible D gene is TRBD2 (5 bases). The CDR3 length is 15 residues. With 3 bases removed from V and 6 bases from J, the gap between germline ends came to 16 bases. Germline assignment: CDR1 SEHNR and CDR2 FQNEAQ (reference sequence). CDR3 region: CASSLGYGEMDTQYF. The CDR3 coding sequence is TGTGCCAGCAGCTTGGGCTATGGGGAGATGGATACGCAGTATTTT.

V usage is TRBV29-1 and J usage is TRBJ2-2; TRBD2 might be the D (6 bases). The CDR3 runs 13 residues. The germline CDR1 and CDR2 sequences are SQVTM and ANQGSEA. With 6 bases removed from V and 5 bases from J, the gap between germline ends came to 13 bases. CDR3 DNA: TGCAGCGTCAACGGGGGAAGGACCGGGGAGCTGTTTTTT. Amino acid sequence: CSVNGGRTGELFF.

A word on this clone: Other DNA sequences in the same sample also yield this CDR3. This chain links TRBV25-1 with TRBJ1-1, with D hard to call. The ends were cut back, 1 base at V and 3 bases at J, with 9 bases in the middle. The germline gives CDR1 MGHDK, CDR2 SYGVNS. The CDR3 has 14 amino acids. The chain's CDR3 is CASSELGRDTEAFF. The CDR3 region has the DNA TGTGCCAGCAGTGAATTAGGCAGAGACACTGAAGCTTTCTTT. The full variable domain, completed using reference TRBV25-1 and TRBJ1-1, is EADIYQTPRYLVIGTGKKITLECSQTMGHDKMYWYQQDPGMELHLIHYSYGVNSTEKGDLSSESTVSRIRTEHFPLTLESARPSHTSQYLCASSELGRDTEAFFGQGTRLTVV.

J is TRBJ1-6 and V is TRBV7-9; the D is unclear. CDR3 length: 12 residues. Trimming removed 0 bases at V and 7 bases at J, with 1 base between. The germline gives CDR1 SEHNR, CDR2 FQNEAQ (reference sequence). CDR3 in DNA: TGTGCCAGCAGCTTAGCGAATTCACCCCTCCACTTT. It is translated as CASSLANSPLHF. The variable domain in full, with the rest retrieved from reference TRBV7-9 and TRBJ1-6, is DTGVSQNPRHKITKRGQNVTFRCDPISEHNRLYWYRQTLGQGPEFLTYFQNEAQLEKSRLLSDRFSAERPKGSFSTLEIQRTEQGDSAMYLCASSLANSPLHFGNGTRLTVT.

This chain connects TRBV7-9 to TRBJ2-7; 15 positions agree with TRBD2. CDR3 length equals 18 residues. Trimming took 1 base from V and 5 from J; bases not matched to a gene: 9. The V gene's germline CDR1 is SEHNR and CDR2 FQNEAQ (reference sequence). The CDR3 here is CASSLGTSGGAITHEQYF. In DNA, the CDR3 is TGTGCCAGCAGCTTAGGGACTAGCGGGGGGGCCATCACCCACGAGCAGTACTTC.

This chain links TRBV27 with TRBJ2-1, with D perhaps matching TRBD2 (6 bases). The CDR3 has 16 residues. Per germline, CDR1 MNHEY and CDR2 SMNVEV (reference sequence). Trimming took 3 bases from V and 0 from J, leaving 12 bases between them. CDR3 amino acids: CASSFTDGSSYNEQFF. The CDR3 DNA sequence: TGTGCCAGCAGTTTCACGGACGGGAGCTCCTACAATGAGCAGTTCTTC.

The chain has TRBV19 and TRBJ1-1; D is ambiguous. CDR1 LNHDA and CDR2 SQIVND come from the germline V gene (reference sequence). Trimming pared 4 bases from V and 0 bases from J, leaving 15 bases between. This CDR3 has 16 residues. The CDR3 DNA reads TGTGCCAGTAGTACCAGCCCCAGAACTATGAACACTGAAGCTTTCTTT. Its protein product is CASSTSPRTMNTEAFF. The full variable domain, in which reference TRBV19 and TRBJ1-1 provide the parts outside the CDR3, is DGGITQSPKYLFRKEGQNVTLSCEQNLNHDAMYWYRQDPGQGLRLIYYSQIVNDFQKGDIAEGYSVSREKKESFPLTVTSAQKNPTAFYLCASSTSPRTMNTEAFFGQGTRLTVV.

This rearrangement joins TRBV27 to TRBJ1-2; D is ambiguous. This CDR3 contains 13 residues. The V and J ends lost 2 bases and 4 bases respectively, with 8 bases between them. Germline assignment: CDR1 MNHEY and CDR2 SMNVEV (reference sequence). CDR3 region: CASSLRPSYGYTF. CDR3 coding DNA: TGTGCCAGCAGTTTACGACCGAGCTATGGCTACACCTTC.

This clone was counted a single time. The chain combines TRBV7-9 with TRBJ1-4, with D maybe TRBD1 (5 bases). This CDR3 is 13 amino acids long. Germline assignment: CDR1 SEHNR and CDR2 FQNEAQ (reference sequence). V lost 6 bases to trimming and J lost 5 bases, with 10 bases between them. CDR3 sequence: CASRHGGNEKLFF. CDR3 bases: TGTGCCAGCAGACACGGGGGGAATGAAAAACTGTTTTTT.

In the case of this clone: The junction departs from germline at one end; a sequencing error may be responsible. The gene calls are TRBV5-4 and TRBJ1-1; TRBD1 matches 8 bases. Germline V gives CDR1 SGHNT, CDR2 YYREEE (reference sequence). This CDR3 is built from 15 residues. The CDR3 sequence: CASSLEGQGNTEAFF. CDR3 in DNA: TGCGCCAGCAGCCTAGAAGGACAGGGGAACACTGAAGCTTTCTTT.

The J gene is TRBJ1-2, the V gene TRBV7-9; 9 nucleotides align to TRBD1. Germline CDR1 and CDR2: SEHNR and FQNEAQ (reference sequence). This CDR3 is 13 amino acids long. V lost 6 bases and J lost 8; bases outside the gene matches: 7. The CDR3 protein is CASRTGTGSGYTF. The CDR3 DNA sequence: TGTGCCAGCAGGACCGGGACAGGGTCCGGCTACACCTTC.

The gene calls are TRBV9 and TRBJ2-1, with D possibly being TRBD2 (5 bases). Trimming took off 0 bases at V and 9 bases at J, with 10 bases between the two ends. The CDR3 has 13 amino acids. CDR1 is SGDLS, CDR2 YYNGEE, per germline. The CDR3 region has the DNA TGTGCCAGCAGCGTAGCCCTAGCTGGTGAGCAGTTCTTC. Residues: CASSVALAGEQFF.

The V gene is TRBV15, the J gene TRBJ1-2; tentatively, D is TRBD1 (5 bases). From germline, CDR1 is LNHNV and CDR2 YYDKDF (reference sequence). CDR3 length equals 16 residues. Trimming cost V 0 bases and J 4 bases, with 15 bases left between them. The CDR3 coding sequence is TGTGCCACCAGCAGAGATGGGGCGGGGAATACCTATGGCTACACCTTC. This encodes CATSRDGAGNTYGYTF.

The rearrangement links TRBV27 to TRBJ2-7; TRBD2 aligns across 9 bases. The germline V gene encodes CDR1 MNHEY and CDR2 SMNVEV (reference sequence). The CDR3 contains 14 residues. With 5 bases clipped from V and 6 bases from J, the junction kept 8 bases outside the gene matches. CDR3: CASSMAGGPGEQYF. DNA for the CDR3: TGTGCCAGCAGTATGGCGGGGGGGCCGGGCGAGCAGTACTTC.

V usage is TRBV2 and J usage is TRBJ2-3; no definite D call. This CDR3 is built from 15 residues. Trimming left V 5 bases short and J 0 bases short, with 12 bases between. Germline V gene sequence: CDR1 SNHLY, CDR2 FYNNEI. As DNA, the CDR3 is TGTGCCAGCAGTCTCTTTTCCGACAGCACAGATACGCAGTATTTT. Its translation is CASSLFSDSTDTQYF.

This clone is labeled medium-sized. The chain combines TRBV19 with TRBJ1-1; D may be TRBD1 (5 bases). V gave up 6 bases and J gave up 0 bases, with 11 bases separating them. The CDR3 has 14 amino acids. From germline, CDR1 is LNHDA and CDR2 SQIVND (reference sequence). The CDR3 loop is CASRWGSMNTEAFF. Here the CDR3 DNA reads TGTGCCAGTAGATGGGGCAGTATGAACACTGAAGCTTTCTTT.

V is TRBV10-1 and J is TRBJ2-3, with D unclear. Trimming stripped 3 bases from V and 2 bases from J, with 15 bases between. CDR3 length equals 16 residues. Germline CDR1 and CDR2: WNHNN and SYGVQD (reference sequence). In DNA, the CDR3 is TGCGCCAGCAGTGAATTGTCAGGCCCGGCCACAGATACGCAGTATTTT. It yields the protein CASSELSGPATDTQYF.

By share of the sample, this clone is large. The chain links TRBV14 to TRBJ1-2; TRBD1 agrees at 8 bases. Germline CDR1 reads SGHDN; CDR2 reads FVKESK. The CDR3 is 16 amino acids. Germline trimming cut 0 bases from V and 3 bases from J; bases unmatched to any gene: 6. The CDR3 nucleotides read TGTGCCAGCAGCCAAGATCAGGGGGCGTATCACTATGGCTACACCTTC. The encoded protein is CASSQDQGAYHYGYTF.

There are a few counts of this clone. The chain has TRBV11-2 and TRBJ2-3, with TRBD2 as a possible D gene (5 bases). Germline V gene data show CDR1 as SGHAT and CDR2 as FQNNGV. V dropped 1 base and J dropped 6 bases, with 11 bases sitting between them. This CDR3 has 14 amino acids. CDR3 nucleotide sequence: TGTGCCAGCAGCTTAGGAGGAGGAGCGGATACGCAGTATTTT. Its translation: CASSLGGGADTQYF. The full variable domain, rest sourced from reference TRBV11-2 and TRBJ2-3, is EAGVAQSPRYKIIEKRQSVAFWCNPISGHATLYWYQQILGQGPKLLIQFQNNGVVDDSQLPKDRFSAERLKGVDSTLKIQPAKLEDSAVYLCASSLGGGADTQYFGPGTRLTVL.

The V and J genes are TRBV28 and TRBJ1-2; 9 bases agree with TRBD1. V gave up 5 bases and J gave up 2 bases; unmatched junction bases: 3. CDR1 and CDR2 (germline): MDHEN, SYDVKM. The CDR3 spans 14 residues. The CDR3 sequence is CASSRTGVNYGYTF. The CDR3 DNA reads TGTGCCAGCAGTCGGACAGGGGTGAACTATGGCTACACCTTC.

The chain uses TRBV27 and TRBJ1-2, with D unresolved. The CDR3 contains 13 residues. CDR1 and CDR2 (germline): MNHEY, SMNVEV (reference sequence). Between the trimmed V and J ends, which lost 3 bases and 2 bases, there was a span of 7 bases. This CDR3 reads CASSFGINYGYTF. The CDR3, as DNA: TGTGCCAGCAGTTTTGGGATCAACTATGGCTACACCTTC.